These 16 T cell receptor beta chains were sequenced from one sample in a study of long-term antiretroviral therapy in people with HIV. The immunoSEQ assay was v3.0, run at survey level. The assay was immunoSEQ multiplex PCR, and TCRdb's table has in-frame clones only and misses some. Among fewer than 40,000 clones, around 83% were seen once, and the ten largest hold under 7.5%. The material was unsorted PBMCs, obtained 3.1 years after starting antiretroviral therapy. These receptors were collected from a woman between 50 and 59 years old with HIV.

The rearrangement uses TRBV9 and TRBJ2-2; D is uncertain. Trimming cost V 0 bases and J 1 base, with 4 bases left between them. The CDR3 has 14 residues. Germline assignment: CDR1 SGDLS and CDR2 YYNGEE. The CDR3 spells CASSVAGNTGELFF. DNA for the CDR3: TGTGCCAGCAGCGTAGCCGGGAACACCGGGGAGCTGTTTTTT.

The chain joins TRBV11-1 to TRBJ2-2; 8 bases fit TRBD1. Germline CDR1 reads SGHAT; CDR2 reads FQDESV (reference sequence). V shed 6 bases, J shed 3 bases, and the junction held 9 bases outside the gene matches. The CDR3 length is 16 residues. CDR3 protein: CASSQQGAGDTGELFF. The CDR3 DNA sequence: TGTGCCAGCAGTCAGCAGGGGGCTGGTGACACCGGGGAGCTGTTTTTT.

The chain is built from TRBV12-5 and TRBJ2-7; possible D gene TRBD1, 5 bases. V was trimmed by 7 bases and J by 3 bases, leaving 16 bases between them. The CDR3 totals 14 residues. CDR1 and CDR2 (germline): LGHNT, FRNRAP. The CDR3 DNA reads TGTGCTAGTGCCCTCCAGACAGAAAACTACGAGCAGTACTTC. Amino acid sequence: CASALQTENYEQYF. Full variable domain (remainder filled in from reference TRBV12-5 and TRBJ2-7): DARVTQTPRHKVTEMGQEVTMRCQPILGHNTVFWYRQTMMQGLELLAYFRNRAPLDDSGMPKDRFSAEMPDATLATLKIQPSEPRDSAVYFCASALQTENYEQYFGPGTRLTVT.

The chain uses TRBV4-1 and TRBJ2-1; 8 bases map to TRBD1. The length of the CDR3 is 16 residues. Germline lookup yields CDR1 MGHRA and CDR2 YSYEKL. V shed 1 base, J shed 10 bases, and the junction held 12 bases outside the gene matches. CDR3 bases: TGCGCCAGCAGCCAAGTGGGTGGACAGGGTTTTTCGGAGCAGTTCTTC. Translation: CASSQVGGQGFSEQFF.

This sequence joins TRBV19 and TRBJ1-5; D uncertain. CDR3 length: 13 residues. Germline CDR1 is LNHDA and CDR2 is SQIVND (reference sequence). V lost 10 bases to trimming and J lost 7 bases, with 17 bases between them. The DNA of the CDR3 is TGTGCCACCCTCGGAGGTTCTGGGCAGCCCCAGCATTTT. Protein: CATLGGSGQPQHF.

The chain combines TRBV23-1 with TRBJ2-1; TRBD2 is a possible D gene (5 bases). TRBV23-1 is sorted into the ORF group, with uncertain function. The CDR3 loop spans 13 amino acids. V dropped 0 bases and J dropped 12 bases, with 12 bases sitting between them. This CDR3 reads CASSQSREKGQFF. For the CDR3, the DNA is TGCGCCAGCAGTCAATCTCGGGAAAAGGGGCAGTTCTTC.

This clone counts as medium-sized (0.01 to 0.1%). The genes are TRBV7-9 and TRBJ2-7; a weak D match, TRBD1 (6 bases). The CDR3 consists of 14 residues. Trimming cost V 6 bases and J 2 bases, with 14 bases left between them. Germline V lookup: CDR1 SEHNR, CDR2 FQNEAQ (reference sequence). The CDR3 nucleotides are TGTGCCAGCAGGACAGGACAGTTCCCCTACGAGCAGTACTTC. It yields the protein CASRTGQFPYEQYF.

The rearrangement joins TRBV5-4 to TRBJ1-2; no definite D call. In germline, CDR1 is SGHNT, CDR2 YYREEE (reference sequence). Trimming took off 0 bases at V and 2 bases at J, with 5 bases between the two ends. The CDR3 is made up of 13 amino acids. Here the CDR3 reads CASSLEQNYGYTF. The CDR3 nucleotides are TGTGCCAGCAGCTTGGAACAGAACTATGGCTACACCTTC.

The chain has TRBV7-9 and TRBJ2-6; the D gene could be TRBD1 or TRBD2 (5 bases each). The CDR3 totals 18 residues. Germline assignment: CDR1 SEHNR and CDR2 FQNEAQ (reference sequence). V lost 6 bases and J 0 bases, leaving 18 bases between the germline ends. For the CDR3, the DNA is TGTGCCAGCAGTCGCCCGGGACGCCGTTTCTCTGGGGCCAACGTCCTGACTTTC. This encodes CASSRPGRRFSGANVLTF.

The chain carries TRBV6-4 and TRBJ1-5, with a possible D match to TRBD1 (6 bases). There are 15 residues in the CDR3. Germline values: CDR1 MRHNA, CDR2 SNTAGT. V was pared by 3 bases and J by 2 bases, with 11 bases between. CDR3 in DNA: TGTGCCAGCAGTGAACAGGGAGGCGGCAATCAGCCCCAGCATTTT. Protein sequence: CASSEQGGGNQPQHF.

This chain links TRBV5-1 with TRBJ2-3; possibly TRBD2 for D (5 bases). Trimming stripped 0 bases from V and 0 bases from J, with 5 bases between. Germline assignment: CDR1 SGHRS and CDR2 YFSETQ. This CDR3 spans 14 amino acids. The CDR3 DNA reads TGCGCCAGCAGCTTGGGGACTAGCACAGATACGCAGTATTTT. This translates into CASSLGTSTDTQYF. The full variable domain, in which reference TRBV5-1 and TRBJ2-3 provide the parts outside the CDR3, is KAGVTQTPRYLIKTRGQQVTLSCSPISGHRSVSWYQQTPGQGLQFLFEYFSETQRNKGNFPGRFSGRQFSNSRSEMNVSTLELGDSALYLCASSLGTSTDTQYFGPGTRLTVL.

This sequence joins TRBV5-1 and TRBJ1-5; D possibly corresponds to TRBD1 (5 bases). V shed 4 bases and J shed 4 bases, with 9 bases lying between them. Germline-derived CDR1 and CDR2 are SGHRS and YFSETQ. CDR3 length: 13 amino acids. CDR3 residues: CASSPDTNQPQHF. The CDR3 bases are TGCGCCAGCAGCCCGGACACGAATCAGCCCCAGCATTTT.

CDR3 DNA: TGCAGCGTAGGGGGGACAGGCAGAAACATTCAGTACTTC. Translated: CSVGGTGRNIQYF. V gene TRBV29-1 combines with J gene TRBJ2-4, with 8 bases matching TRBD1. The germline V gene has CDR1 SQVTM and CDR2 ANQGSEA. The V segment lost 6 bases and the J segment 6 bases; nucleotides outside the gene matches: 7. The CDR3 loop spans 13 amino acids.

V gene TRBV25-1 combines with J gene TRBJ1-1; possibly TRBD1 for D (5 bases). Between the trimmed V and J ends, which lost 9 bases and 3 bases, there was a span of 14 bases. The CDR3 covers 13 residues. Germline CDR1 reads MGHDK; CDR2 reads SYGVNS. The CDR3 reads CASRGGLHTEAFF. CDR3 bases: TGTGCCAGTAGGGGCGGTTTACACACTGAAGCTTTCTTT.

The V gene is TRBV11-2, the J gene TRBJ2-5; D may be TRBD2 (5 bases). Trimming took off 5 bases at V and 5 bases at J, with 12 bases between the two ends. The CDR3 loop spans 13 amino acids. In germline, CDR1 is SGHAT, CDR2 FQNNGV. The CDR3 region is CASSRGILETQYF. CDR3 coding DNA: TGTGCCAGCAGCCGAGGGATTTTGGAGACCCAGTACTTC. Variable domain in full (rest from reference TRBV11-2 and TRBJ2-5): EAGVAQSPRYKIIEKRQSVAFWCNPISGHATLYWYQQILGQGPKLLIQFQNNGVVDDSQLPKDRFSAERLKGVDSTLKIQPAKLEDSAVYLCASSRGILETQYFGPGTRLLVL.

The chain uses TRBV5-1 and TRBJ1-1, with TRBD1 matching 9 bases. J gave up 3 bases and V 0 bases, and 0 bases lay outside the gene matches. In germline, CDR1 is SGHRS, CDR2 YFSETQ. The CDR3 totals 14 residues. The CDR3: CASSLGTGDTEAFF. The CDR3 coding sequence is TGCGCCAGCAGCTTGGGGACAGGGGACACTGAAGCTTTCTTT.